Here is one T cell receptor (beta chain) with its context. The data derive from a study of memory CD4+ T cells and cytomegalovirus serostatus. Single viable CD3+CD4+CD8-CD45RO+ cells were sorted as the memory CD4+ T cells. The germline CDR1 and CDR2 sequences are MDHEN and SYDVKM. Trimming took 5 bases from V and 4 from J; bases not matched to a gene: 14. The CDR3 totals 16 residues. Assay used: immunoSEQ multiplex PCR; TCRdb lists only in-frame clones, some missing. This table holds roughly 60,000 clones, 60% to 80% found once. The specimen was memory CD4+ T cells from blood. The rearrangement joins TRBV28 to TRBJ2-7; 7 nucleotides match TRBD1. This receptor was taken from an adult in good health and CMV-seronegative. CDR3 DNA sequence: TGTGCCAGCAGTCCACCTCCGGGACAGACCCCTTACGAGCAGTACTTC. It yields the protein CASSPPPGQTPYEQYF.